The next 22 T cell receptor beta chains were all read from a single sample in a study of CD8 T cells in Susac syndrome. Random hexamers primed reverse transcription of about 0.5 to 1 ug RNA. TCRdb reprocessed the immunoSEQ multiplex PCR reads via MiXCR and lists one record per CDR3 protein. This sample yields some 220,000 distinct CDR3 sequences, of which 95% are seen a single time; around 0.099% belongs to the top ten. The sequencing sample was made of CD4+ T cells from PBMCs. Every receptor here comes from a human donor with multiple sclerosis.

CDR3 sequence reads: CSAQRSGFSNSETQYF. In DNA form, the CDR3 reads TGCAGTGCTCAGAGGTCCGGATTTAGCAATTCGGAGACCCAGTACTTC. V and J are TRBV20-1 and TRBJ2-5; no clear D. The CDR3 sequence is 16 residues long. Trimming stripped 5 bases from V and 5 bases from J, with 24 bases between. Per germline, CDR1 DFQATT and CDR2 SNEGSKA (reference sequence).

The chain has TRBV5-1 and TRBJ2-3; no definite D call. The V gene's germline CDR1 is SGHRS and CDR2 YFSETQ. Trimming took off 1 base at V and 4 bases at J, with 16 bases between the two ends. This CDR3 is built from 16 residues. DNA of the CDR3: TGCGCCAGCAGCTTGACTCTGGGCCATGGGGCAGATACGCAGTATTTT. This translates into CASSLTLGHGADTQYF.

The V call is TRBV7-8, the J call TRBJ2-7, with D unclear. The CDR3 has 13 amino acids. CDR1 is SGHVS, CDR2 FQNEAQ, per germline. The germline V and J ends were trimmed by 7 bases and 1 base, with 11 bases remaining between them. The CDR3 protein is CASTPAHSYEQYF. The CDR3 DNA reads as TGTGCCAGCACCCCGGCGCATTCCTACGAGCAGTACTTC.

The V call is TRBV3-1, the J call TRBJ1-2; D possibly corresponds to TRBD1 (5 bases). This CDR3 is 13 amino acids long. CDR1 and CDR2 (germline): LGHDT, YNNKEL (reference sequence). V was clipped by 8 bases and J by 7 bases, with 17 bases between them. CDR3: CASSPGAVAGYTF. The CDR3 DNA reads TGTGCCAGCTCCCCCGGGGCAGTAGCTGGCTACACCTTC.

The rearrangement uses TRBV5-1 and TRBJ2-7, with D perhaps TRBD1 (5 bases). The ends were cut back, 4 bases at V and 0 bases at J, with 14 bases in the middle. The CDR3 spans 15 residues. The V gene's germline CDR1 is SGHRS and CDR2 YFSETQ. Here the CDR3 reads CASSPLADSSYEQYF. The CDR3 region has the DNA TGCGCCAGCAGCCCACTGGCCGACAGCTCCTACGAGCAGTACTTC.

The rearrangement uses TRBV11-2 and TRBJ2-1; 8 bases agree with TRBD1. The CDR3 spans 16 residues. Germline assignment: CDR1 SGHAT and CDR2 FQNNGV. V shed 5 bases, J shed 2 bases, and the junction held 8 bases outside the gene matches. The CDR3 bases are TGTGCCAGCAGCCCATGGACAGGGCGCACCTACAATGAGCAGTTCTTC. Translated, it gives CASSPWTGRTYNEQFF.

This clonotype was seen a few times. The V gene is TRBV4-2, the J gene TRBJ2-5; D is uncertain. The CDR3 loop spans 12 amino acids. Trimming cost V 1 base and J 4 bases, with 4 bases left between them. CDR1 is LGHNA and CDR2 is YNFKEQ in the germline V gene. The CDR3 reads CASSQAPETQYF. The CDR3, as DNA: TGTGCCAGCAGCCAAGCCCCAGAGACCCAGTACTTC.

This clonotype was counted between two and nine times. The chain couples TRBV20-1 to TRBJ2-7, with TRBD2 identical over 15 bases. Germline trimming cut 6 bases from V and 4 bases from J; bases unmatched to any gene: 7. The CDR3 length is 15 residues. Germline lookup yields CDR1 DFQATT and CDR2 SNEGSKA (reference sequence). The CDR3 nucleotides read TGCAGTGCCAATCCGGGACTAGCGGGAGGTTACGAGCAGTACTTC. Its protein is CSANPGLAGGYEQYF.

This clonotype has just one count. The chain links TRBV10-3 to TRBJ2-7; D remains ambiguous. Trimming shortened V by 5 bases and J by 3 bases, and 11 bases separated the two germline ends. CDR1 and CDR2 (germline): ENHRY, SYGVKD. The CDR3 totals 13 residues. This CDR3 is CAISLRSFYEQYF. DNA of the CDR3: TGTGCCATCAGTTTGCGTAGTTTCTACGAGCAGTACTTC.

V is TRBV29-1 and J is TRBJ1-6; the D is unclear. In germline, CDR1 is SQVTM, CDR2 ANQGSEA. V gave up 8 bases and J gave up 10 bases, with 18 bases separating them. The CDR3 spans 13 residues. Here the CDR3 reads CSPCGQVRSPLHF. CDR3 in DNA: TGCAGCCCTTGTGGGCAGGTTAGATCACCCCTCCACTTT.

This clonotype was seen a single time. This CDR3 is CASSSRDANWATF. CDR3 nucleotides: TGTGCCAGTAGTAGTCGGGACGCCAATTGGGCCACCTTC. The chain joins TRBV19 to TRBJ1-2; D is perhaps TRBD1 (5 bases). Trimming stripped 4 bases from V and 13 bases from J, with 19 bases between. The CDR3 consists of 13 residues. Per germline, CDR1 LNHDA and CDR2 SQIVND (reference sequence).

The chain combines TRBV5-6 with TRBJ2-6; D gene unclear. The length of the CDR3 is 16 residues. In germline, CDR1 is SGHDT, CDR2 YYEEEE. Deletions cut 4 bases from V and 1 base from J, with 12 bases between. The CDR3 coding sequence is TGTGCCAGCAGCCCTGACGTTGTGTCTGGGGCCAACGTCCTGACTTTC. Protein sequence: CASSPDVVSGANVLTF.

V usage is TRBV14 and J usage is TRBJ2-7; D gene ambiguous. CDR3 length: 15 amino acids. Trimming removed 1 base at V and 1 base at J, with 11 bases between. Germline V gene lookup returns CDR1 SGHDN and CDR2 FVKESK. CDR3 loop: CASSQVLGFSYEQYF. CDR3 DNA sequence: TGTGCCAGCAGCCAAGTCCTAGGATTTTCCTACGAGCAGTACTTC.

The genes are TRBV28 and TRBJ1-1, with D possibly TRBD1 on 6 matching bases. From germline, CDR1 is MDHEN and CDR2 SYDVKM. CDR3 length: 17 residues. With 5 bases removed from V and 0 bases from J, the gap between germline ends came to 19 bases. The CDR3 DNA reads as TGTGCCAGCAGTGATCCAGGGGCGGTCGACTTGAACACTGAAGCTTTCTTT. The encoded protein is CASSDPGAVDLNTEAFF.

The rearrangement uses TRBV2 and TRBJ2-7, with 9 bases identical to TRBD2. V shed 6 bases and J 1 base; nucleotides not matched to a gene: 4. Germline V gives CDR1 SNHLY, CDR2 FYNNEI. CDR3 length: 14 amino acids. The CDR3 DNA reads TGTGCCAGCAGGAGGGCGGGAGGGTCCTACGAGCAGTACTTC. The encoded protein is CASRRAGGSYEQYF.

This clonotype was detected a few times. The V and J genes are TRBV14 and TRBJ2-5; D unclear. The CDR3 covers 11 residues. The V end was cut by 1 base, the J end by 5 bases, with 2 bases between. Germline assignment: CDR1 SGHDN and CDR2 FVKESK. The DNA of the CDR3 is TGTGCCAGCAGCCAAGTTGAGACCCAGTACTTC. This gives the protein CASSQVETQYF.

This rearrangement joins TRBV24-1 to TRBJ2-3; D possibly uses TRBD1 or TRBD2 (6 bases each). Per germline, CDR1 KGHDR and CDR2 SFDVKD. V dropped 7 bases and J dropped 4 bases, with 14 bases sitting between them. The CDR3 runs 14 residues. The CDR3 loop is CATSKGGAADTQYF. CDR3 nucleotides: TGTGCCACCAGCAAGGGGGGAGCTGCAGATACGCAGTATTTT.

The rearrangement joins TRBV10-3 to TRBJ2-7, with D possibly matching TRBD2 (6 bases). The CDR3 totals 14 residues. V gave up 1 base and J gave up 0 bases, with 7 bases separating them. CDR1 ENHRY and CDR2 SYGVKD come from the germline V gene. Here the CDR3 DNA reads TGTGCCATCAGTGAGTTGGGAGGCTCCTACGAGCAGTACTTC. Its translation: CAISELGGSYEQYF.

The V call is TRBV2, the J call TRBJ1-1; D remains ambiguous. V dropped 7 bases and J dropped 5 bases, with 11 bases sitting between them. This CDR3 is built from 12 residues. Germline CDR1 is SNHLY and CDR2 is FYNNEI. CDR3 nucleotide sequence: TGTGCCAGCAACCGGCTTATAACTGAAGCTTTCTTT. Its protein is CASNRLITEAFF.

The V gene is TRBV4-2, the J gene TRBJ2-3; either TRBD1 or TRBD2 may fit D (5 bases each). CDR3 length equals 14 residues. V was trimmed by 0 bases and J by 2 bases, leaving 6 bases between them. Germline loops: CDR1 LGHNA, CDR2 YNFKEQ. The CDR3 region has the DNA TGTGCCAGCAGCCAAGATGGGACCACAGATACGCAGTATTTT. Its translation: CASSQDGTTDTQYF.

The chain joins TRBV4-1 to TRBJ2-4, with unresolved D. The V end was cut by 4 bases, the J end by 4 bases, with 8 bases between. The length of the CDR3 is 13 residues. Looked up from germline, CDR1 is MGHRA and CDR2 is YSYEKL. CDR3 in amino acids: CASSPLGKNIQYF. The CDR3 region has the DNA TGCGCCAGCAGCCCCCTGGGGAAAAACATTCAGTACTTC.

V is TRBV5-1 and J is TRBJ2-4; the D is unclear. CDR3 size: 13 residues. The germline V gene encodes CDR1 SGHRS and CDR2 YFSETQ. The germline V and J ends were trimmed by 0 bases and 7 bases, with 8 bases remaining between them. The CDR3 region has the DNA TGCGCCAGCAGCTTGGGGCCTGGGAACATTCAGTACTTC. This translates into CASSLGPGNIQYF.